A selection of T cell receptor beta chains follows, all from one sample in a study of cytomegalovirus exposure and HLA in healthy donors. Sequenced by immunoSEQ multiplex PCR; TCRdb stores in-frame clones only, minus some. The data hold 100,000 to 150,000 clones, with around 83% observed a single time. Sequenced sample: PBMCs. The receptor set was obtained from a man over 45 in good health and CMV-seronegative. Both conserved end residues are part of each CDR3. A D gene is named only where the DNA matches it firmly. Clone sizes are given selectively: once, few, many, or a class where the clone is expanded.

clone size,J gene,D gene,V gene,CDR3 DNA,CDR3 protein
-,TRBJ2-2,-,TRBV9,TGTGCCAGCAGCGTAGGGTCACTAGCAGTCTCCGGGGAGCTGTTTTTT,CASSVGSLAVSGELFF
-,TRBJ1-1,-,TRBV11-2,TGTGCCAGCGGCGGACACTTAATGAACACTGAAGCTTTCTTT,CASGGHLMNTEAFF
-,TRBJ1-6,-,TRBV7-7,TGTGCTAGCAGCCCCGTGAGGGATTCACCCCTCCACTTT,CASSPVRDSPLHF
few,TRBJ2-5,TRBD2,TRBV5-4,TGTGCCAGCAGCGCGGGAACTAGCGGGGACCCGTACCAAGAGACCCAGTACTTC,CASSAGTSGDPYQETQYF
-,TRBJ2-2,-,TRBV7-9,TGTGCCAGCAAGATTCTGGGCCCTGAAAACACCGGGGAGCTGTTTTTT,CASKILGPENTGELFF
-,TRBJ1-2,-,TRBV9,TGTGCCAGCAGCGTAGGCCAGGGCCACTATGGCTACACCTTC,CASSVGQGHYGYTF
-,TRBJ2-4,TRBD2,TRBV10-3,TGTGCCATCAGTGTAAGCGGGGACATTCAGTACTTC,CAISVSGDIQYF
-,TRBJ1-5,TRBD1,TRBV6-1,TGTGCCAGCAGTCCAGGACAGGGGGCATTACAGCCCCAGCATTTT,CASSPGQGALQPQHF
-,TRBJ1-1,-,TRBV10-3,TGTGCCATCAGTAAGGAGATGAACACTGAAGCTTTCTTT,CAISKEMNTEAFF
-,TRBJ2-7,TRBD1,TRBV5-1,TGCGCCAGCAGCTTGATGCCGGGACAGGGTCTATACGAGCAGTACTTC,CASSLMPGQGLYEQYF
-,TRBJ2-5,-,TRBV9,TGTGCCAGCAGCGTAGATCAGGGATGGGAAGAGACCCAGTACTTC,CASSVDQGWEETQYF
-,TRBJ2-7,-,TRBV9,TGTGCCAGCAGCGTATGGCAGGGATCCGAGCAGTACTTC,CASSVWQGSEQYF
-,TRBJ1-2,-,TRBV20-1,TGCAGTGCTTCAGGGTTGGATGGCTACACCTTC,CSASGLDGYTF
-,TRBJ2-1,-,TRBV11-2,TGTGCCAGCAGCTTAGATCGCTGGGCCGAGCAGTTCTTC,CASSLDRWAEQFF